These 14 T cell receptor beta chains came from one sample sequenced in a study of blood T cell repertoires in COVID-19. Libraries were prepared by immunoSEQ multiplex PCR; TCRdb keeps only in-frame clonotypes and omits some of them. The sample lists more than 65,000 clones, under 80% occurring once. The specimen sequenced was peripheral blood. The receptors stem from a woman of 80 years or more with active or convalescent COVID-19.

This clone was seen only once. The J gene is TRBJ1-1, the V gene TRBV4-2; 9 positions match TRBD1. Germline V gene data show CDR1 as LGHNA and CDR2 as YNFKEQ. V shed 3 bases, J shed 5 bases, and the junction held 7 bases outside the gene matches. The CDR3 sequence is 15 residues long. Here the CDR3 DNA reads TGTGCCAGCAGCCAGCCGGGACAGGGTAGGACTGAAGCTTTCTTT. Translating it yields CASSQPGQGRTEAFF.

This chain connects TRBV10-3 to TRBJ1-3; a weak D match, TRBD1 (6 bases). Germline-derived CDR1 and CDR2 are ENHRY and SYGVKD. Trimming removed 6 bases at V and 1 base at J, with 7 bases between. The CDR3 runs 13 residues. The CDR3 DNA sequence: TGTGCCATCAGCGGACAGTCTGGAAACACCATATATTTT. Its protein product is CAISGQSGNTIYF.

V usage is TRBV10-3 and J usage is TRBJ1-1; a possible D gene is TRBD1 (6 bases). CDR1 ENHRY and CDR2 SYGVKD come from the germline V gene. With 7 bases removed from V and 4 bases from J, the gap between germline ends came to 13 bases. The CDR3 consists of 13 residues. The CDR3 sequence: CAIKDSGGTEAFF. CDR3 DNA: TGTGCCATCAAGGACAGTGGGGGCACTGAAGCTTTCTTT.

CDR3 in DNA: TGCAGCGTAGCCGTAGGGGGACAGAACACTGAAGCTTTCTTT. Encoded protein: CSVAVGGQNTEAFF. The V call is TRBV29-1, the J call TRBJ1-1; tentative D call: TRBD1 (6 bases). CDR3 length: 14 amino acids. CDR1 and CDR2 from the germline V gene are SQVTM and ANQGSEA. Trimming removed 6 bases at V and 1 base at J, with 15 bases between.

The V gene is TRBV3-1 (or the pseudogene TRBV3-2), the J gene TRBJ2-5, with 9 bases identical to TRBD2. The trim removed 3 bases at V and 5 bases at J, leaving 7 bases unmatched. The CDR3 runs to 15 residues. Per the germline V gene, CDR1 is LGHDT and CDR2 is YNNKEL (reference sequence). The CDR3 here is CASSHWRGGRETQYF. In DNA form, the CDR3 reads TGTGCCAGCAGCCACTGGCGGGGGGGCCGGGAGACCCAGTACTTC.

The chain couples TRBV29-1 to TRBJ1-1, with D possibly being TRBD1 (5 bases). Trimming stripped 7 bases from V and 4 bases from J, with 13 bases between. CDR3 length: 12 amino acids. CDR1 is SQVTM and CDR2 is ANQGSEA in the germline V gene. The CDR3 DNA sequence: TGCAGCGCTGGGACTTGGGGCACTGAAGCTTTCTTT. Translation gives CSAGTWGTEAFF.

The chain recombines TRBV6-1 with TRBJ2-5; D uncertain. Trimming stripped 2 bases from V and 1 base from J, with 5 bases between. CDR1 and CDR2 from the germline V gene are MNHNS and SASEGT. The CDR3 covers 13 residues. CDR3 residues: CASSENSQETQYF. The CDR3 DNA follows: TGTGCCAGCAGTGAAAACAGCCAAGAGACCCAGTACTTC.

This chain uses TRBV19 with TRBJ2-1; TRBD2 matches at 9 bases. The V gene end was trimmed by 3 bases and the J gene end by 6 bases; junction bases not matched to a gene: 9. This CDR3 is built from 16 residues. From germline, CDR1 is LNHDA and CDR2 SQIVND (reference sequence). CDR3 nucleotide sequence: TGTGCCAGTAGTATTCTAGCGGGGATGGGAAGCAATGAGCAGTTCTTC. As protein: CASSILAGMGSNEQFF.

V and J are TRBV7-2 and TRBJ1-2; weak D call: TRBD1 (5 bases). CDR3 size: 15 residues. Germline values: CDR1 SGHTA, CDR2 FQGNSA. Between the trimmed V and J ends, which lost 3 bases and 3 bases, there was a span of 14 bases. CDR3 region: CASSFRGGTDYGYTF. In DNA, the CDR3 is TGTGCCAGCAGCTTTCGCGGGGGTACGGACTATGGCTACACCTTC.

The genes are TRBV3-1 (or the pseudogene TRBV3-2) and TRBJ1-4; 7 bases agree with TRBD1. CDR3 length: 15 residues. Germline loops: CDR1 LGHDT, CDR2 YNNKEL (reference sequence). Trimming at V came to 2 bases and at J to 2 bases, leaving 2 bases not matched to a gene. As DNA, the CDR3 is TGTGCCAGCAGCCAATCAGGGGGGACTAATGAAAAACTGTTTTTT. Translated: CASSQSGGTNEKLFF.

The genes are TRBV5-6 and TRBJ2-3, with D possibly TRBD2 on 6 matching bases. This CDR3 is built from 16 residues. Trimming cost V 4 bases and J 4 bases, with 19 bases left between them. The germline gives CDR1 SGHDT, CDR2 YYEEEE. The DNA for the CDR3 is TGTGCCAGCAGCCTTGGACTAATTAGCTTATCAGATACGCAGTATTTT. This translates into CASSLGLISLSDTQYF.

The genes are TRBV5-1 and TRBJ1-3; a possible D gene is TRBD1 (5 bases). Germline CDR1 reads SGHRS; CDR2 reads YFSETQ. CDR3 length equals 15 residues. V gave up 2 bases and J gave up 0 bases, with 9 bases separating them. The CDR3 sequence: CASSLTQVSGNTIYF. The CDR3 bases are TGCGCCAGCAGCTTAACACAGGTCTCTGGAAACACCATATATTTT.

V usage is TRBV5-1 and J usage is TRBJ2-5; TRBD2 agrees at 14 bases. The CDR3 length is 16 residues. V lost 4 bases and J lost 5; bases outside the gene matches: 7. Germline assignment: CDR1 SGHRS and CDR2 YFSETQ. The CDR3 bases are TGCGCCAGCAGCCCGGGACTAGCGGGGGCCCCCGAGACCCAGTACTTC. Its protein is CASSPGLAGAPETQYF.

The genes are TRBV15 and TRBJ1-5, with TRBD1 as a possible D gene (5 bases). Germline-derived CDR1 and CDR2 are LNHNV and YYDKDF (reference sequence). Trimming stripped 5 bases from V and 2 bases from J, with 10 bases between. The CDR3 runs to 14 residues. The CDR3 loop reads CATSATRGNQPQHF. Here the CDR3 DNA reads TGTGCCACCAGCGCGACCAGGGGCAATCAGCCCCAGCATTTT.